This T cell receptor (beta chain) appears in the sequencing data of a study of blood T cell repertoires in COVID-19. Source study methods: The authors estimated nucleated cell counts from reference gene primer amplification. Libraries were prepared by immunoSEQ multiplex PCR; TCRdb keeps only in-frame clonotypes and omits some of them. That table is the source of V, J and clone size, and D and trimming were worked out from the DNA. Among roughly 100,000 clones, 70% to 90% were seen once, and the ten largest hold approximately 3.1%. The CDR3 has 14 residues. Trimming cost V 4 bases and J 4 bases; bases outside gene matches: 1. CDR1 is MNHEY and CDR2 is SMNVEV in the germline V gene (reference sequence).

The chain is built from TRBV27 and TRBJ1-6, with 7 bases aligning to TRBD1. The TCR comes from a man in his fifties in a cohort sampled during active COVID-19. Sequenced material: peripheral blood. The CDR3 reads CASSSGQYNSPLHF. The CDR3 coding sequence is TGTGCCAGCAGTTCGGGACAGTATAATTCACCCCTCCACTTT.